The 20 T cell receptor beta chains below were found in one sample sequenced in a study of blood T cells in healthy people across ages. A J-beta primer mix and a sample-barcoded 5' primer were used in a second PCR of about 7 to 12 cycles. TCRdb reprocessed the 5' RACE reads via MiXCR and lists one record per CDR3 protein. The table records some 670,000 distinct CDR3 sequences, 40% to 65% of them present only once. Sequencing was done on a sample of blood. These receptors originate from a woman at least 80 years old in good health.

A note on this clonotype: An end of the junction differs from the germline gene, which may be a read error. The chain couples TRBV12-3 or TRBV12-4 to TRBJ1-6, with TRBD1 identical over 8 bases. The CDR3 length is 14 residues. CDR3 protein: CASSGTGLNSPLYF. The CDR3 region has the DNA TGTGCCAGCAGCGGGACAGGCCTTAATTCACCCCTCTACTTT.

This clonotype was picked up a small number of times. The chain joins TRBV18 to TRBJ2-2; no firm D call. CDR3 length: 12 amino acids. Trimming removed 2 bases at V and 4 bases at J, with 2 bases between. CDR1 and CDR2 from the germline V gene are KGHSH and LQKENI. This CDR3 is CASSPSTGELFF. The CDR3 region has the DNA TGTGCCAGCTCACCATCCACCGGGGAGCTGTTTTTT.

A note on this clonotype: Since a much larger clone is just one base distant, this may be a read error. The gene calls are TRBV12-3 or TRBV12-4 and TRBJ1-2; D gene uncertain. The CDR3 sequence is 14 residues long. As DNA, the CDR3 is TGTGTCAGCAGTTTAGATAACGGACACTATGGCTACACCTTC. Translating it yields CVSSLDNGHYGYTF.

This rearrangement joins TRBV28 to TRBJ2-5; weak D call: TRBD1 (8 bases). In germline, CDR1 is MDHEN, CDR2 SYDVKM. This CDR3 region has 15 residues. With 7 bases removed from V and 2 bases from J, the gap between germline ends came to 17 bases. DNA of the CDR3: TGTGCCAGCAACAGGGGGAGCGGGGAACAAGAGACCCAGTACTTC. Its protein is CASNRGSGEQETQYF.

The V and J genes are TRBV27 and TRBJ2-5; possibly TRBD1 for D (6 bases). The J call may be in error: the DNA end matches TRBJ2-7 better. Germline values: CDR1 MNHEY, CDR2 SMNVEV (reference sequence). The CDR3 loop spans 18 amino acids. CDR3 nucleotides: TGTGCCAGCAGTTTATCGCAGAGTTGGGGGACACAAAGGGGCGAGCAGTACTTC. Protein sequence: CASSLSQSWGTQRGEQYF.

This clonotype was picked up many times. This rearrangement joins TRBV11-2 to TRBJ2-7; D gene ambiguous. The CDR3 extends over 13 amino acids. V was trimmed by 2 bases and J by 2 bases, leaving 7 bases between them. Per germline, CDR1 SGHAT and CDR2 FQNNGV. The CDR3 coding sequence is TGTGCCAGCAGCTTATTTCGGGCCTACGAGCAGTACTTC. Translating it yields CASSLFRAYEQYF.

This chain links TRBV12-3 or TRBV12-4 with TRBJ1-6, with 9 bases identical to TRBD1. The length of the CDR3 is 16 residues. V lost 3 bases and J lost 7; bases outside the gene matches: 7. The CDR3 loop reads CASSFRRQGGNSPLHF. The CDR3 region has the DNA TGTGCCAGCAGTTTTAGGAGACAGGGGGGGAATTCACCCCTCCACTTT.

The V call is TRBV24-1, the J call TRBJ2-3; D gene unclear. The germline V gene has CDR1 KGHDR and CDR2 SFDVKD. This CDR3 comprises 14 residues. V was shortened by 3 bases and J by 2 bases, with 8 bases between the two germline ends. CDR3 DNA: TGTGCCACCAGTGATCGGGCTCTCACAGATACGCAGTATTTT. This codes for CATSDRALTDTQYF.

The V and J genes are TRBV20-1 and TRBJ2-7; D gene uncertain. The CDR3 consists of 13 residues. The V and J ends lost 5 bases and 2 bases respectively, with 13 bases between them. Per the germline V gene, CDR1 is DFQATT and CDR2 is SNEGSKA (reference sequence). CDR3 sequence: CSAADGQAYEQYF. CDR3 DNA: TGCAGTGCTGCCGACGGCCAGGCCTACGAGCAGTACTTC.

This clonotype was observed once. This may be a read error, as it is one base from a much larger clone. This chain joins TRBV5-6 and TRBJ2-3; 8 bases align to TRBD1. Germline V gene sequence: CDR1 SGHDT, CDR2 YYEEEE. There are 13 residues in the CDR3. This CDR3 reads CASRWTGTDAQYF. The CDR3 DNA is TGTGCCAGCAGATGGACAGGGACAGATGCGCAGTATTTT.

This clonotype was counted a few times. The V and J genes are TRBV30 and TRBJ1-1, with D tentatively TRBD1 (5 bases). The CDR3 loop spans 10 amino acids. V lost 7 bases to trimming and J lost 7 bases, with 10 bases between them. CDR1 GTSNPN and CDR2 SVGIG come from the germline V gene (reference sequence). The chain's CDR3 is CAFIQVEAFF. The CDR3, as DNA: TGTGCCTTTATACAGGTTGAAGCTTTCTTT.

J is TRBJ2-1 and V is TRBV7-2, with D hard to call. Looked up from germline, CDR1 is SGHTA and CDR2 is FQGNSA. The CDR3 extends over 16 amino acids. V was clipped by 4 bases and J by 4 bases, with 17 bases between them. CDR3 in amino acids: CASSSRPAAPYNEQFF. The CDR3 DNA sequence: TGTGCCAGCAGCTCCCGCCCGGCGGCGCCTTACAATGAGCAGTTCTTC.

This clonotype was seen at least ten times. The rearrangement joins TRBV3-1 to TRBJ2-1; no definite D call. The CDR3 has 14 residues. Germline CDR1 and CDR2: LGHDT and YNNKEL (reference sequence). The V gene lost 3 bases and the J gene lost 8 bases, with 14 bases spanning the gap. CDR3 bases: TGTGCCAGCAGCCAGTTCATTAGTTCCGATGAGCAGTTCTTC. This encodes CASSQFISSDEQFF.

The table lists this clonotype with many counts. The chain uses TRBV6-6 and TRBJ1-5; D remains unclear. Germline V gives CDR1 MNHNY, CDR2 SVGAGI (reference sequence). The V and J ends lost 2 bases and 8 bases respectively, with 10 bases between them. The CDR3 is 13 amino acids. The CDR3 DNA reads TGTGCCAGCAGTTACGTAACGGGCGAGCCCCAGCATTTT. This codes for CASSYVTGEPQHF.

Note on this clonotype: A read error may account for a junction end that differs from germline. This rearrangement joins TRBV6-1 to TRBJ2-4, with D hard to call. The end of the DNA is better explained by TRBJ2-7, so the J call may be wrong. The germline V gene has CDR1 MNHNS and CDR2 SASEGT. The CDR3 runs to 11 residues. CDR3 in amino acids: CAGSGRYEQYF. CDR3 bases: TGTGCCGGCAGTGGCCGCTACGAGCAGTACTTC.

Concerning this clonotype: Just one base apart from a much larger clone, this may be a read error. The chain carries TRBV2 and TRBJ2-1; tentatively, D is TRBD2 (7 bases). This CDR3 spans 15 amino acids. Trimming took off 2 bases at V and 9 bases at J, with 17 bases between the two ends. In germline, CDR1 is SNHLY, CDR2 FYNNEI. CDR3 region: CASSEQGTNVGEQFF. CDR3 sequence (DNA): TGTGCCAGCAGTGAACAGGGGACTAATGTTGGTGAGCAGTTCTTC.

The chain carries TRBV5-1 and TRBJ2-7, with 9 bases fitting TRBD1. This CDR3 comprises 15 residues. V lost 4 bases to trimming and J lost 5 bases; unmatched junction nucleotides: 10. Germline lookup yields CDR1 SGHRS and CDR2 YFSETQ. CDR3 sequence: CASSPGTGKGDEQYF. The CDR3 DNA reads TGCGCCAGCAGCCCTGGGACAGGGAAAGGGGACGAGCAGTACTTC.

The chain uses TRBV9 and TRBJ1-2; weak D call: TRBD1 (5 bases). Germline V gene data show CDR1 as SGDLS and CDR2 as YYNGEE. The CDR3 sequence is 16 residues long. Between the trimmed V and J ends, which lost 3 bases and 1 base, there was a span of 16 bases. The CDR3 is CASSARTPPYNYGYTF. The CDR3 bases are TGTGCCAGCAGCGCTAGGACACCACCTTATAACTATGGCTACACCTTC.

The chain uses TRBV12-3 or TRBV12-4 and TRBJ2-7, with D perhaps being TRBD1 or TRBD2 (5 bases each). This CDR3 contains 13 residues. V lost 4 bases and J lost 4, with 11 bases in between. Here the CDR3 reads CASSWGRQYEQYF. The CDR3 nucleotides are TGTGCCAGCAGTTGGGGACGGCAATACGAGCAGTACTTC.

This clonotype was counted only a few times. V is TRBV2 and J is TRBJ2-5, with 11 bases identical to TRBD2. V was clipped by 6 bases and J by 11 bases; unmatched bases: 14. Germline V gene data show CDR1 as SNHLY and CDR2 as FYNNEI. This CDR3 is 15 amino acids long. DNA of the CDR3: TGTGCCAGCAGGGATAGACTAGCGGGAAGCGATGAGCAGTACTTC. Translated: CASRDRLAGSDEQYF.